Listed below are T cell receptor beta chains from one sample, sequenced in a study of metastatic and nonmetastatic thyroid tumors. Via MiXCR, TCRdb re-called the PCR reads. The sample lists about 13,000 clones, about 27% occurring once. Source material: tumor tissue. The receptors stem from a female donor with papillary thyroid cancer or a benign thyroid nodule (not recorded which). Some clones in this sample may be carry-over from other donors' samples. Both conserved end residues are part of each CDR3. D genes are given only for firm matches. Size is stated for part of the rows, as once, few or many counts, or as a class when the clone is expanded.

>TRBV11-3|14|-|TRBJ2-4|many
CASSSTMYQNIQYF
TGTGCCAGCAGCTCTACCATGTACCAAAACATTCAGTACTTC
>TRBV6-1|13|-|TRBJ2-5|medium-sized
CASSGTAQETQYF
TGTGCCAGCAGTGGGACAGCACAAGAGACCCAGTACTTC
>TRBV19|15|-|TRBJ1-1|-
CASSFLGAANTEAFF
TGTGCCAGTAGTTTCTTAGGGGCCGCGAACACTGAAGCTTTCTTT
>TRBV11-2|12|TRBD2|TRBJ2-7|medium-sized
CASSGETSVQYF
TGTGCCAGCAGCGGGGAAACTAGCGTGCAGTACTTC
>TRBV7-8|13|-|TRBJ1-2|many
CASSQTGYDGYTF
TGTGCCAGCAGCCAAACAGGGTACGATGGCTACACCTTC
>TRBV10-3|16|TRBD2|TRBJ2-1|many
CAIGVPFSGGDNEQFF
TGTGCCATCGGAGTGCCGTTTAGCGGGGGGGACAATGAGCAGTTCTTC
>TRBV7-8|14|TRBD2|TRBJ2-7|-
CASSFGGAMYEQYF
TGTGCCAGCAGCTTCGGGGGGGCCATGTACGAGCAGTACTTC
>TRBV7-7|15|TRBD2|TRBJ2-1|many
CASSPLAGGPGEQFF
TGTGCTAGCAGCCCACTAGCGGGGGGGCCGGGGGAGCAGTTCTTC
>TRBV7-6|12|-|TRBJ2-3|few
CASSPSTDTQYF
TGTGCCAGCAGCCCCTCCACAGATACGCAGTATTTT
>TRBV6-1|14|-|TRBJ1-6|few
CASSHGTRHSHPHF
TGTGCCAGCAGCCACGGGACCCGTCATTCACACCCCCACTTT
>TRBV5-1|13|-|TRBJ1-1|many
CASSLGAGDRAFF
TGCGCCAGCAGCTTGGGGGCCGGGGATCGAGCTTTCTTT
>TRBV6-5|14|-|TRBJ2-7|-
CASSYGDGSYEQYF
TGTGCCAGCAGTTACGGGGACGGCTCCTACGAGCAGTACTTC
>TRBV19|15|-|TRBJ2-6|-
CASGPGADGANVLTF
TGTGCCAGTGGTCCAGGGGCGGATGGGGCCAACGTCCTGACTTTC
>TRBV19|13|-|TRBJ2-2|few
CASSIQRIGELFF
TGTGCCAGTAGTATTCAGAGGATCGGGGAGCTGTTTTTT
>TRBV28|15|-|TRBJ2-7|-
CASSLGGCSSYEHYF
TGTGCCAGCAGTTTAGGTGGCTGTAGCTCCTACGAGCATTACTTC
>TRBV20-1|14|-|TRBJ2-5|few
CSARILDTLETQYF
TGCAGTGCTAGAATTTTGGACACATTAGAGACCCAGTACTTC
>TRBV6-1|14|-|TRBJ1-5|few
CASNGGENNQPQHF
TGTGCCAGCAATGGGGGGGAGAATAATCAGCCCCAGCATTTT
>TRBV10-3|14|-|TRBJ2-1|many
CAISKDSQTNEQFF
TGTGCCATCAGTAAGGACTCCCAAACCAATGAGCAGTTCTTC
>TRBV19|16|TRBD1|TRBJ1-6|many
CASRKRPGQGNSPLHF
TGTGCCAGTAGGAAAAGACCGGGACAGGGTAATTCACCCCTCCACTTT
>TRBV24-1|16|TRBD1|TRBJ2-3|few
CATSDVTGGVTDTQYF
TGTGCCACCAGTGACGTGACAGGGGGCGTCACAGATACGCAGTATTTT
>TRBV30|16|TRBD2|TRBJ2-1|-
CAWSTLAGSVYNEQFF
TGTGCCTGGAGTACACTAGCGGGATCTGTTTACAATGAGCAGTTCTTC
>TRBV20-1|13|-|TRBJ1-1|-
CSARAGGRAEAFF
TGCAGTGCTAGGGCGGGGGGGAGAGCTGAAGCTTTCTTT
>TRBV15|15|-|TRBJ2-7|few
CATSKTRVTSHEQYF
TGTGCCACCAGCAAAACCAGGGTTACCTCCCACGAGCAGTACTTC
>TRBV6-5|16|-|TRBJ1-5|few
CASSSLAVNSNQPQHF
TGTGCCAGCAGTTCCCTTGCGGTGAATAGCAATCAGCCCCAGCATTTT
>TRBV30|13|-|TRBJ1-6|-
CAWRAESNSPLHF
TGTGCCTGGAGAGCGGAGAGTAATTCACCCCTCCACTTT
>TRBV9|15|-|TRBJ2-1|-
CASSPRDAPYNEQFF
TGTGCCAGCAGCCCTCGGGACGCACCTTACAATGAGCAGTTCTTC
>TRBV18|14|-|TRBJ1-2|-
CASSPGQGAYGYTF
TGTGCCAGCTCACCGGGACAAGGGGCATATGGCTACACCTTC
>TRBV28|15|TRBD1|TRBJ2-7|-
CASSPGQGPFYEQYF
TGTGCCAGCAGCCCCGGACAGGGACCCTTCTACGAGCAGTACTTC